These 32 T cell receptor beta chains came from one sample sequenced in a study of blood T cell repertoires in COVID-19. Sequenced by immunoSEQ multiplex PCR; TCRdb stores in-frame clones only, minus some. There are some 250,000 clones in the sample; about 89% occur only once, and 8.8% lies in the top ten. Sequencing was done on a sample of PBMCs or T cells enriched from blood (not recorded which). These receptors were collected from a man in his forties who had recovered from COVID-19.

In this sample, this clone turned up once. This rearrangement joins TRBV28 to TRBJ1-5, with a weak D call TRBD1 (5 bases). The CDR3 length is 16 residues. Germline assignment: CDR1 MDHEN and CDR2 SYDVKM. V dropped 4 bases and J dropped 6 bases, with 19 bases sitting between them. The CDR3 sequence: CASSSRGKARGQPQHF. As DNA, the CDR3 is TGTGCCAGCAGTTCAAGGGGCAAGGCTCGCGGTCAGCCCCAGCATTTT.

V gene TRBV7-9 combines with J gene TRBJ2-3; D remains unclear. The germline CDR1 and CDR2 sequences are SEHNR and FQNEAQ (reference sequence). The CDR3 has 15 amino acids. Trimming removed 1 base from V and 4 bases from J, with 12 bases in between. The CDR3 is CASSLVPVRSDTQYF. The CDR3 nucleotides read TGTGCCAGCAGCTTAGTCCCGGTCAGGTCAGATACGCAGTATTTT.

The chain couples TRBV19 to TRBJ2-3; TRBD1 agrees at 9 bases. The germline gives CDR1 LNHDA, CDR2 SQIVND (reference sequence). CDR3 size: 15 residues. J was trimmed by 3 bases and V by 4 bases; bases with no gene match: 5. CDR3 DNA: TGTGCCAGTAGTACGGACAGGGGTCGTACAGATACGCAGTATTTT. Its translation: CASSTDRGRTDTQYF.

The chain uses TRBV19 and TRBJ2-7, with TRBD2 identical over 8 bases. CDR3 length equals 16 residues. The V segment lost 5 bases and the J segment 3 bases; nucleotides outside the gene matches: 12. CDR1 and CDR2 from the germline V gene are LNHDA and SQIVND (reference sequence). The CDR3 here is CASSVKGLAAVYEQYF. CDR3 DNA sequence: TGTGCCAGTAGTGTCAAAGGACTAGCAGCGGTCTACGAGCAGTACTTC.

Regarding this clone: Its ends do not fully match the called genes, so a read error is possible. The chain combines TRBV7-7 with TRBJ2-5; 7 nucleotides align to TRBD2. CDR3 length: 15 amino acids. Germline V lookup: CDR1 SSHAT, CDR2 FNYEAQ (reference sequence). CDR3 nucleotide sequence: TGTGCTAGCAGCTTAGTGCGGGGGAGGCAAGAGACCCAGTACTTC. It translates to CASSLVRGRQETQYF.

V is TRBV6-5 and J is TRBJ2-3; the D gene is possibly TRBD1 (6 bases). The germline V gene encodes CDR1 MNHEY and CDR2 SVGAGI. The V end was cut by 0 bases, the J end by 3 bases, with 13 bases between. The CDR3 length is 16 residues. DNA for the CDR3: TGTGCCAGCAGTTACTCGACCAGGGGTTGGACAGATACGCAGTATTTT. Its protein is CASSYSTRGWTDTQYF.

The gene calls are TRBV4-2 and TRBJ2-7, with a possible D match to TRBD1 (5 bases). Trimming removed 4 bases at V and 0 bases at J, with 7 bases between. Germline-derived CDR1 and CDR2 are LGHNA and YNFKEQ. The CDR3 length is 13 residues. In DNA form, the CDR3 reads TGTGCCAGCAGCCGGACAAACTCCTACGAGCAGTACTTC. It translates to CASSRTNSYEQYF.

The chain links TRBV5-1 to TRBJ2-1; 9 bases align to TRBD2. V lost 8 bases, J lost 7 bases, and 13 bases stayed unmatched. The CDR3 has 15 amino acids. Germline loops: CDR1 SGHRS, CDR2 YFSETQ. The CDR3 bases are TGCGCCAGTGCCCCGATGGCGGGGGGGCTGAATGAGCAGTTCTTC. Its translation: CASAPMAGGLNEQFF.

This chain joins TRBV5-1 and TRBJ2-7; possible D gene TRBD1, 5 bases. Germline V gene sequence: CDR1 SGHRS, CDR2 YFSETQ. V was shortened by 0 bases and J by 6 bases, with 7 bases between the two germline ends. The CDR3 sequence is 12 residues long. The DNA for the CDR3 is TGCGCCAGCAGCTTGGAAGGGGCCGAGCAGTACTTC. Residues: CASSLEGAEQYF.

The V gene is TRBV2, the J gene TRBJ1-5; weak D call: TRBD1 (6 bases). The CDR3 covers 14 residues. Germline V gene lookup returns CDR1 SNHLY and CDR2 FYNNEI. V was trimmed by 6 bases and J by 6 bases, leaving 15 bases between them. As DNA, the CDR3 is TGTGCCAGCAGGGGAGACAGGCCCAGTCAGCCCCAGCATTTT. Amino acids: CASRGDRPSQPQHF.

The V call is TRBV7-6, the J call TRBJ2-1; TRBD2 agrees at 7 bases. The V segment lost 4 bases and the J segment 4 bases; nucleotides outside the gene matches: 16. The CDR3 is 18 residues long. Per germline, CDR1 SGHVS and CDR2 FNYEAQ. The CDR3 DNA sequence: TGTGCCAGCAGCTACAGCGGGGTTGTCGGGGCGGAATACAATGAGCAGTTCTTC. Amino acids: CASSYSGVVGAEYNEQFF.

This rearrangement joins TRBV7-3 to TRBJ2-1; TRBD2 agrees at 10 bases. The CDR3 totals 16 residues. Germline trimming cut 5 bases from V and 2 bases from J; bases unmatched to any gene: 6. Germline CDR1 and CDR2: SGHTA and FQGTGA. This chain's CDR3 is CASSIQAGGPYNEQFF. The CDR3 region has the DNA TGTGCCAGCAGCATCCAAGCGGGAGGGCCCTACAATGAGCAGTTCTTC.

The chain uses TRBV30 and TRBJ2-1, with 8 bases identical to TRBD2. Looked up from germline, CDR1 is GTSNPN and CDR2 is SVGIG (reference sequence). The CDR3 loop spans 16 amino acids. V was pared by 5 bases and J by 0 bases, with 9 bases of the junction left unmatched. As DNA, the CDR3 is TGTGCCTGGGAAGACGTAGCGGGGAGCTCCTACAATGAGCAGTTCTTC. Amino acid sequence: CAWEDVAGSSYNEQFF.

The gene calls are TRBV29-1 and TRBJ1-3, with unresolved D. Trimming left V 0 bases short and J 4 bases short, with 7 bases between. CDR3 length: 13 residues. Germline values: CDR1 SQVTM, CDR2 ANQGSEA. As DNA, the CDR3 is TGCAGCGTTGAAGAGGCCCAAGGAAACACCATATATTTT. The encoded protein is CSVEEAQGNTIYF.

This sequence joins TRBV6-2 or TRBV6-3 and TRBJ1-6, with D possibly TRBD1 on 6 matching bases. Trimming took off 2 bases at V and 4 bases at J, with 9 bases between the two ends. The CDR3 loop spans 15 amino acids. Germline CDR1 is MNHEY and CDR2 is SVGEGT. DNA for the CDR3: TGTGCCAGCAGTTACATGGGGGCTTATAATTCACCCCTCCACTTT. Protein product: CASSYMGAYNSPLHF.

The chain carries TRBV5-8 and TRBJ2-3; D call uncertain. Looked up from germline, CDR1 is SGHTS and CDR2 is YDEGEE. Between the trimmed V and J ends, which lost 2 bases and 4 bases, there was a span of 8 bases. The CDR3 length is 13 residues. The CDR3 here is CASSLSHSDTQYF. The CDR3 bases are TGTGCCAGCAGCTTATCACATTCAGATACGCAGTATTTT. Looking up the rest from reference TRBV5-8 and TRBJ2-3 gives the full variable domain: EAGVTQSPTHLIKTRGQQATLRCSPISGHTSVYWYQQALGLGLQFLLWYDEGEERNRGNFPPRFSGRQFPNYSSELNVNALELEDSALYLCASSLSHSDTQYFGPGTRLTVL.

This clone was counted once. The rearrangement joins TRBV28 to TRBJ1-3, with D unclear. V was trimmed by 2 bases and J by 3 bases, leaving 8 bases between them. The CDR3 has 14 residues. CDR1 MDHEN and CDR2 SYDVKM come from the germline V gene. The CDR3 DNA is TGTGCCAGCAGTTTAGCCCGGGGTGGAAACACCATATATTTT. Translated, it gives CASSLARGGNTIYF.

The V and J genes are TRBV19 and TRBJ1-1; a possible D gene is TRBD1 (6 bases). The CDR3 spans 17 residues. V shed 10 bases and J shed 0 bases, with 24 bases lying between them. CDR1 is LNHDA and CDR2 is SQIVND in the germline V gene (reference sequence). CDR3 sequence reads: CATRDTERDEMNTEAFF. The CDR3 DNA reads TGTGCCACCCGGGACACCGAGCGCGATGAGATGAACACTGAAGCTTTCTTT.

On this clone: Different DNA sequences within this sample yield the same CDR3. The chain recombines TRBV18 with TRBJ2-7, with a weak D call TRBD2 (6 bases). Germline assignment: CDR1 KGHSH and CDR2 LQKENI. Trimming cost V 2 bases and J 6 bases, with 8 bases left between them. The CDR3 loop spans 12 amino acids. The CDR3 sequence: CASSPTGVEQYF. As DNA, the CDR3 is TGTGCCAGCTCACCAACGGGGGTCGAGCAGTACTTC.

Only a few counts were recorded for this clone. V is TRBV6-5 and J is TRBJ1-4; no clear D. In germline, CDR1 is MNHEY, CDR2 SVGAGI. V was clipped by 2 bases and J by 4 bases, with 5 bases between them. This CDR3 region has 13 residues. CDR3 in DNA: TGTGCCAGCAGTTACGGGCGTAATGAAAAACTGTTTTTT. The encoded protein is CASSYGRNEKLFF.

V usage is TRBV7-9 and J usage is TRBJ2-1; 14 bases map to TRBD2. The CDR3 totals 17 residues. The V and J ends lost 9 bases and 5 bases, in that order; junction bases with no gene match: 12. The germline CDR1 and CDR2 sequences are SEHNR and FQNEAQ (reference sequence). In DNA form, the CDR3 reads TGTGCCAGTGAGGGACTAGCGGGAGCCCGAACCAACAATGAGCAGTTCTTC. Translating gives CASEGLAGARTNNEQFF. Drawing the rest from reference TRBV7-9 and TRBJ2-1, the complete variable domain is DTGVSQNPRHKITKRGQNVTFRCDPISEHNRLYWYRQTLGQGPEFLTYFQNEAQLEKSRLLSDRFSAERPKGSFSTLEIQRTEQGDSAMYLCASEGLAGARTNNEQFFGPGTRLTVL.

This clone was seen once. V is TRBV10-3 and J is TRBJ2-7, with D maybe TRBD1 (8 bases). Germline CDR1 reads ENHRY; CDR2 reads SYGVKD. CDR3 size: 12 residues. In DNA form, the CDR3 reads TGTACCTCAGGGGGCGGGGGATACGAGCAGTACTTC. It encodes CTSGGGGYEQYF.

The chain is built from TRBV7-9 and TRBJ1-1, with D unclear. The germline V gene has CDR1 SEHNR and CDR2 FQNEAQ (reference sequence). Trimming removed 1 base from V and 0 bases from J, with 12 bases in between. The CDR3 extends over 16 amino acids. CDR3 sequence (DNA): TGTGCCAGCAGCTTAGGAGGGCAGATATTGAACACTGAAGCTTTCTTT. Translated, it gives CASSLGGQILNTEAFF. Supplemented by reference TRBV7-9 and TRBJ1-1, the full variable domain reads DTGVSQNPRHKITKRGQNVTFRCDPISEHNRLYWYRQTLGQGPEFLTYFQNEAQLEKSRLLSDRFSAERPKGSFSTLEIQRTEQGDSAMYLCASSLGGQILNTEAFFGQGTRLTVV.

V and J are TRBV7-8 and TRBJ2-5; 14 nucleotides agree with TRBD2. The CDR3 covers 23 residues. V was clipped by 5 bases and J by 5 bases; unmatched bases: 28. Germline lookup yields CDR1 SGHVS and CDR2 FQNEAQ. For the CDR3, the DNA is TGTGCCAGCAGCCGACCGCGCGGCCTACAAGAGGCCGGGACTAGCGGGAGTTGGGAGACCCAGTACTTC. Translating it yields CASSRPRGLQEAGTSGSWETQYF.

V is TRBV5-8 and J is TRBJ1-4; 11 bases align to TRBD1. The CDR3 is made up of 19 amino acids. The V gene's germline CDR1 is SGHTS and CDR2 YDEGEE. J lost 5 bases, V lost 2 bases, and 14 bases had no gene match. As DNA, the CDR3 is TGTGCCAGCAGCTTACCAGATTACCGGGACAGGGGGAGGAATGAAAAACTGTTTTTT. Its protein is CASSLPDYRDRGRNEKLFF. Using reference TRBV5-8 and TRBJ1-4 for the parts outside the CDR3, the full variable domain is EAGVTQSPTHLIKTRGQQATLRCSPISGHTSVYWYQQALGLGLQFLLWYDEGEERNRGNFPPRFSGRQFPNYSSELNVNALELEDSALYLCASSLPDYRDRGRNEKLFFGSGTQLSVL.

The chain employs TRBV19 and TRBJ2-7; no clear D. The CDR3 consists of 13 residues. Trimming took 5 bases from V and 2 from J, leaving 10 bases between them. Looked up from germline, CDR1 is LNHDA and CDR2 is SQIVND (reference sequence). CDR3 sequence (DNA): TGTGCCAGTAGTCCCCGCGGCCCCTACGAGCAGTACTTC. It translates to CASSPRGPYEQYF.

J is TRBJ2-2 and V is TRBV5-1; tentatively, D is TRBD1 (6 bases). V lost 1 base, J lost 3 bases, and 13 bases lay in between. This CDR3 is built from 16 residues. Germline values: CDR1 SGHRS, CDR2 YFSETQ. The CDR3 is CASSLTAGGYTGELFF. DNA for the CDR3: TGCGCCAGCAGCTTGACCGCTGGGGGCTACACCGGGGAGCTGTTTTTT. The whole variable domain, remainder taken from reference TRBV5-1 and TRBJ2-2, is KAGVTQTPRYLIKTRGQQVTLSCSPISGHRSVSWYQQTPGQGLQFLFEYFSETQRNKGNFPGRFSGRQFSNSRSEMNVSTLELGDSALYLCASSLTAGGYTGELFFGEGSRLTVL.

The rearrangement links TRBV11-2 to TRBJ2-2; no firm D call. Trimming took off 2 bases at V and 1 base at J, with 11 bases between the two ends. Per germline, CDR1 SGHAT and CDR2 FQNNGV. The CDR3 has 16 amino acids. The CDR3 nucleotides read TGTGCCAGCAGCTTACGGCCCAGGCTGAACACCGGGGAGCTGTTTTTT. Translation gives CASSLRPRLNTGELFF.

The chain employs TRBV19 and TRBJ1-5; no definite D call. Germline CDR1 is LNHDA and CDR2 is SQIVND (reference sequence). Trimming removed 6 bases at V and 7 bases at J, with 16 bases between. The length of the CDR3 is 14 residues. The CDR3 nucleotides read TGTGCCAGTAGCCAAGCTACTGGCGGGCAGCCCCAGCATTTT. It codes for CASSQATGGQPQHF. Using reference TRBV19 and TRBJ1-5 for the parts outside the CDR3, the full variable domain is DGGITQSPKYLFRKEGQNVTLSCEQNLNHDAMYWYRQDPGQGLRLIYYSQIVNDFQKGDIAEGYSVSREKKESFPLTVTSAQKNPTAFYLCASSQATGGQPQHFGDGTRLSIL.

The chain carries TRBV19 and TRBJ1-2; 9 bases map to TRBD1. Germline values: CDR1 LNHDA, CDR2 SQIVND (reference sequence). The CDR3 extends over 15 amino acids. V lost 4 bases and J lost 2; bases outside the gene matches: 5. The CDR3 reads CASSKIQGANYGYTF. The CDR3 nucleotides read TGTGCCAGTAGTAAGATACAGGGGGCGAACTATGGCTACACCTTC.

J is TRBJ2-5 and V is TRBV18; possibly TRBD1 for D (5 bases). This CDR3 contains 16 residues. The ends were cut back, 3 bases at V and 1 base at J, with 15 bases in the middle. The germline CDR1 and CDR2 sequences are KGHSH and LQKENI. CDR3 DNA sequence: TGTGCCAGCTCACCTTTGTTTATGGGGCCCCAAGAGACCCAGTACTTC. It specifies CASSPLFMGPQETQYF.

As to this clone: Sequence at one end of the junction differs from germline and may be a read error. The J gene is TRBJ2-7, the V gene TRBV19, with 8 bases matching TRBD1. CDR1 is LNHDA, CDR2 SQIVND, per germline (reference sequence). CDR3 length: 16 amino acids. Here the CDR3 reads CASSLEEIPTGDEQYF. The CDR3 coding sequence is TGTGCCAGTAGTCTAGAAGAAATACCGACAGGGGACGAGCAGTACTTC.